The rows below give T cell receptor beta chains drawn from one sample of a study of cytomegalovirus exposure and HLA in healthy donors. The repertoire was sequenced with immunoSEQ multiplex PCR; TCRdb's copy has only in-frame clones and lacks some. The table has tens of thousands of clones, more than 75% seen once. Source material: PBMCs. Source of these receptors: a man younger than 40 in good health and CMV-seronegative. Each CDR3 is given with its conserved first and last residue. A D gene is named only where the DNA matches it firmly. Size values are once, few and many counts, or a class for expanded clones, and some rows have none.

J gene: TRBJ2-1
V gene: TRBV5-8
clone size: once
D gene: .
CDR3 protein: CASSLALSYEQFF
CDR3 DNA: TGTGCCAGCAGCTTGGCCCTGTCCTATGAGCAGTTCTTC

J gene: TRBJ1-2
V gene: TRBV5-6
clone size: .
D gene: TRBD1
CDR3 protein: CASSSLDRGLHYGYTF
CDR3 DNA: TGTGCCAGCAGCAGCCTGGACAGGGGGCTACACTATGGCTACACCTTC

J gene: TRBJ1-5
V gene: TRBV6-5
clone size: .
D gene: .
CDR3 protein: CASSSDGGAGQPQHF
CDR3 DNA: TGTGCCAGCAGTTCCGACGGGGGGGCTGGACAGCCCCAGCATTTT

J gene: TRBJ2-2
V gene: TRBV7-2
clone size: few
D gene: TRBD1
CDR3 protein: CASSFHTNRDSKTGELFF
CDR3 DNA: TGTGCCAGCAGCTTCCATACGAACCGGGACAGTAAGACCGGGGAGCTGTTTTTT

J gene: TRBJ2-3
V gene: TRBV6-1
clone size: .
D gene: TRBD2
CDR3 protein: CASGREFPDTQYF
CDR3 DNA: TGTGCCAGCGGGCGGGAGTTTCCAGATACGCAGTATTTT

J gene: TRBJ2-1
V gene: TRBV6-5
clone size: .
D gene: .
CDR3 protein: CASSSGSYNEQFF
CDR3 DNA: TGTGCCAGCAGCAGCGGGTCCTACAATGAGCAGTTCTTC

J gene: TRBJ2-5
V gene: TRBV27
clone size: .
D gene: TRBD1
CDR3 protein: CASSSVLGTGPQETQYF
CDR3 DNA: TGTGCCAGCAGCTCCGTCCTAGGGACAGGGCCCCAAGAGACCCAGTACTTC

J gene: TRBJ2-7
V gene: TRBV7-6
clone size: .
D gene: .
CDR3 protein: CASSLFGSSDEQYF
CDR3 DNA: TGTGCCAGCAGCTTATTTGGTTCATCGGACGAGCAGTACTTC

J gene: TRBJ2-2
V gene: TRBV11-3
clone size: .
D gene: .
CDR3 protein: CASSLSSVGGNTGELFF
CDR3 DNA: TGTGCCAGCAGCTTATCCAGCGTCGGGGGAAACACCGGGGAGCTGTTTTTT

J gene: TRBJ2-2
V gene: TRBV4-1
clone size: .
D gene: TRBD1
CDR3 protein: CASSQEGTAITGELFF
CDR3 DNA: TGCGCCAGCAGCCAAGAGGGGACAGCCATCACCGGGGAGCTGTTTTTT

J gene: TRBJ2-1
V gene: TRBV19
clone size: .
D gene: TRBD1
CDR3 protein: CASSVDRDRYNEQFF
CDR3 DNA: TGTGCCAGTAGTGTGGACAGGGACCGCTACAATGAGCAGTTCTTC